Shown below are 11 T cell receptor beta chains from a single sample sequenced in a study of PD-1 blockade in classical Hodgkin lymphoma. Assay: immunoSEQ multiplex PCR; the TCRdb copy retains only in-frame clones and omits some. The table lists around 91,000 clones, 75% to 85% of them singletons, with around 17% in the top ten. The patients all showed relapse after autologous stem cell transplantation, while their brentuximab vedotin exposure varied. The sample here was peripheral blood mononuclear cells (PBMCs), taken before the second cycle of nivolumab. The receptors come from a human donor with classical Hodgkin lymphoma.

This chain connects TRBV30 to TRBJ1-1; no definite D call. CDR1 is GTSNPN, CDR2 SVGIG, per germline (reference sequence). V lost 8 bases to trimming and J lost 1 base, with 14 bases between them. The CDR3 covers 13 residues. The CDR3, as DNA: TGTGCCAGCCAAACGGGGAGGAACACTGAAGCTTTCTTT. This gives the protein CASQTGRNTEAFF.

This clone was detected only once. The V call is TRBV7-2, the J call TRBJ2-1; 7 bases agree with TRBD2. CDR1 SGHTA and CDR2 FQGNSA come from the germline V gene. This CDR3 comprises 15 residues. V was pared by 3 bases and J by 0 bases, with 2 bases of the junction left unmatched. DNA of the CDR3: TGTGCCAGCAGCTTCGGGGGGAGCTCCTACAATGAGCAGTTCTTC. Translation gives CASSFGGSSYNEQFF. Full variable domain (missing parts from reference TRBV7-2 and TRBJ2-1): GAGVSQSPSNKVTEKGKDVELRCDPISGHTALYWYRQSLGQGLEFLIYFQGNSAPDKSGLPSDRFSAERTGGSVSTLTIQRTQQEDSAVYLCASSFGGSSYNEQFFGPGTRLTVL.

This sequence joins TRBV12-5 and TRBJ1-1; D is uncertain. The V end was cut by 0 bases, the J end by 3 bases, with 5 bases between. This CDR3 has 13 residues. Germline CDR1 is LGHNT and CDR2 is FRNRAP. CDR3 DNA: TGTGCTAGTGGTTTGGTACCGGACACTGAAGCTTTCTTT. It is translated as CASGLVPDTEAFF.

V usage is TRBV4-3 and J usage is TRBJ2-7; TRBD2 matches at 13 bases. The germline CDR1 and CDR2 sequences are LGHNA and YSLEER. Trimming took 0 bases from V and 2 from J; bases not matched to a gene: 10. CDR3 length: 19 residues. DNA of the CDR3: TGCGCCAGCAGCCAAGACCAAGGGACTAGCGGGACGAAACCCTACGAGCAGTACTTC. Protein product: CASSQDQGTSGTKPYEQYF.

V usage is TRBV7-3 and J usage is TRBJ1-2, with 8 bases aligning to TRBD1. J was trimmed by 6 bases and V by 5 bases; bases with no gene match: 5. Germline values: CDR1 SGHTA, CDR2 FQGTGA. This CDR3 spans 13 amino acids. This CDR3 is CASSQDREDGYTF. In DNA, the CDR3 is TGTGCCAGCAGCCAGGACAGGGAGGATGGCTACACCTTC.

The chain links TRBV9 to TRBJ2-2; D could derive from TRBD1 or TRBD2 (5 bases each). The CDR3 totals 15 residues. Germline V gives CDR1 SGDLS, CDR2 YYNGEE. Trimming pared 7 bases from V and 1 base from J, leaving 14 bases between. CDR3 in amino acids: CASQRRGENTGELFF. The CDR3, as DNA: TGTGCCAGCCAAAGGAGAGGGGAGAACACCGGGGAGCTGTTTTTT.

The chain is built from TRBV4-1 and TRBJ2-7; D remains ambiguous. V lost 1 base, J lost 4 bases, and 14 bases lay in between. CDR3 length: 15 amino acids. Per germline, CDR1 MGHRA and CDR2 YSYEKL. CDR3 coding DNA: TGCGCCAGCAGCCAAGGCCCAGAGCCCCCATACGAGCAGTACTTC. It translates to CASSQGPEPPYEQYF.

The V call is TRBV28, the J call TRBJ2-7, with 8 bases that match TRBD2. The CDR3 is made up of 15 amino acids. Germline CDR1 is MDHEN and CDR2 is SYDVKM. V shed 5 bases and J 6 bases; nucleotides not matched to a gene: 12. Here the CDR3 DNA reads TGTGCCAGCAGTCCTTCGGGAGCGGGAGACTCCGAGCAGTACTTC. It codes for CASSPSGAGDSEQYF.

The CDR3 here is CASRGGQGETQYF. CDR3 coding DNA: TGTGCCAGCAGGGGTGGACAGGGAGAGACCCAGTACTTC. The V and J genes are TRBV2 and TRBJ2-5; 8 bases fit TRBD1. CDR3 length equals 13 residues. Germline V gene sequence: CDR1 SNHLY, CDR2 FYNNEI. V was clipped by 6 bases and J by 4 bases; unmatched bases: 4.

This clone appeared a single time. The J gene is TRBJ1-1, the V gene TRBV11-2; no firm D call. V dropped 0 bases and J dropped 0 bases, with 17 bases sitting between them. The CDR3 runs to 18 residues. Germline lookup yields CDR1 SGHAT and CDR2 FQNNGV. CDR3 DNA: TGTGCCAGCAGCTTAGATCGTGCCGGACGTAGAATGAACACTGAAGCTTTCTTT. The encoded protein is CASSLDRAGRRMNTEAFF. The complete variable domain, with remaining parts taken from reference TRBV11-2 and TRBJ1-1, reads EAGVAQSPRYKIIEKRQSVAFWCNPISGHATLYWYQQILGQGPKLLIQFQNNGVVDDSQLPKDRFSAERLKGVDSTLKIQPAKLEDSAVYLCASSLDRAGRRMNTEAFFGQGTRLTVV.

Concerning this clone itself: This specimen includes other DNA sequences encoding the same CDR3. This chain uses TRBV10-3 with TRBJ1-4, with D unresolved. The V end was cut by 2 bases, the J end by 5 bases, with 3 bases between. This CDR3 is 12 amino acids long. Germline CDR1 and CDR2: ENHRY and SYGVKD. Here the CDR3 reads CAISEANEKLFF. The CDR3 region has the DNA TGTGCCATCAGTGAGGCCAATGAAAAACTGTTTTTT.